Below are 9 T cell receptor beta chains sequenced from a single sample in a study of early T cells in non-severe SARS-CoV-2 infection. MiXCR, applied by TCRdb to the 5' RACE reads, yields one record per CDR3 protein. This table has about 37,000 distinct CDR3 sequences, about 5.3% appearing once. Sequences were obtained from whole blood. All receptors derive from an adult who was a healthcare worker with PCR-confirmed SARS-CoV-2 infection or an uninfected control (not recorded which).

V gene TRBV24-1 combines with J gene TRBJ2-2; D remains ambiguous. The CDR3 is 15 amino acids. Germline CDR1 and CDR2: KGHDR and SFDVKD. V dropped 3 bases and J dropped 1 base, with 8 bases sitting between them. The CDR3 DNA follows: TGTGCCACCAGTGATCCCCGACAGAACACCGGGGAGCTGTTTTTT. Translating gives CATSDPRQNTGELFF.

Ten or more counts support this clonotype. The chain combines TRBV20-1 with TRBJ2-4; D is possibly TRBD1 (5 bases). In germline, CDR1 is DFQATT, CDR2 SNEGSKA (reference sequence). The ends were cut back, 4 bases at V and 0 bases at J, with 7 bases in the middle. This CDR3 is 13 amino acids long. CDR3: CSANGQAKNIQYF. In DNA, the CDR3 is TGCAGTGCTAACGGACAAGCCAAAAACATTCAGTACTTC.

In this sample, this clonotype turned up a few times. J is TRBJ2-7 and V is TRBV7-2; D is ambiguous. Germline V lookup: CDR1 SGHTA, CDR2 FQGNSA. The CDR3 spans 14 residues. V lost 2 bases and J lost 2, with 10 bases in between. The CDR3 nucleotides read TGTGCCAGCAGCTTAAGTGTAGGTCCCTACGAGCAGTACTTC. This codes for CASSLSVGPYEQYF.

The chain couples TRBV30 to TRBJ1-6; no reliable D call. The CDR3 spans 14 residues. CDR1 and CDR2 from the germline V gene are GTSNPN and SVGIG (reference sequence). The germline V and J ends were trimmed by 2 bases and 8 bases, with 13 bases remaining between them. The CDR3 DNA follows: TGTGCCTGGAGTTCTGGACCTCGGTATTCACCCCTCCACTTT. This sequence encodes CAWSSGPRYSPLHF.

This clonotype was counted at least ten times. This rearrangement joins TRBV5-4 to TRBJ2-1; TRBD1 agrees at 9 bases. With 3 bases clipped from V and 2 bases from J, the junction kept 6 bases outside the gene matches. The germline gives CDR1 SGHNT, CDR2 YYREEE (reference sequence). This CDR3 has 16 amino acids. CDR3 amino acids: CASSSGTGRTYNEQFF. In nucleotides, the CDR3 is TGTGCCAGCAGCTCCGGGACAGGGAGGACCTACAATGAGCAGTTCTTC.

This clonotype was seen at least ten times. The rearrangement links TRBV7-9 to TRBJ1-6; D not certain. Trimming pared 3 bases from V and 4 bases from J, leaving 7 bases between. The germline gives CDR1 SEHNR, CDR2 FQNEAQ (reference sequence). This CDR3 is built from 14 residues. The CDR3 region is CASSFSGYNSPLHF. CDR3 bases: TGTGCCAGCAGCTTTTCGGGGTATAATTCACCCCTCCACTTT.

The sample holds many counts of this clonotype. The chain is built from TRBV6-6 and TRBJ2-3; D remains ambiguous. The germline gives CDR1 MNHNY, CDR2 SVGAGI (reference sequence). Trimming cost V 8 bases and J 1 base, with 13 bases left between them. This CDR3 is built from 14 residues. The CDR3 here is CASFRSVGTDTQYF. In DNA, the CDR3 is TGTGCCAGCTTCCGCTCTGTCGGCACAGATACGCAGTATTTT.

This clonotype was counted at least ten times. This chain joins TRBV29-1 and TRBJ1-2, with D unresolved. Per the germline V gene, CDR1 is SQVTM and CDR2 is ANQGSEA. This CDR3 is built from 11 residues. The ends were cut back, 4 bases at V and 8 bases at J, with 11 bases in the middle. The chain's CDR3 is CSVGGSEGYTF. The CDR3 DNA reads as TGCAGCGTTGGAGGGTCTGAGGGCTACACCTTC.

This clonotype was counted ten times or more. V is TRBV19 and J is TRBJ2-1; 8 bases align to TRBD2. J lost 1 base, V lost 4 bases, and 6 bases had no gene match. The CDR3 length is 16 residues. The germline V gene encodes CDR1 LNHDA and CDR2 SQIVND (reference sequence). CDR3 sequence reads: CASSTSLAGSYNEQFF. The CDR3 DNA follows: TGTGCCAGTAGTACCTCCTTAGCGGGGTCCTACAATGAGCAGTTCTTC.